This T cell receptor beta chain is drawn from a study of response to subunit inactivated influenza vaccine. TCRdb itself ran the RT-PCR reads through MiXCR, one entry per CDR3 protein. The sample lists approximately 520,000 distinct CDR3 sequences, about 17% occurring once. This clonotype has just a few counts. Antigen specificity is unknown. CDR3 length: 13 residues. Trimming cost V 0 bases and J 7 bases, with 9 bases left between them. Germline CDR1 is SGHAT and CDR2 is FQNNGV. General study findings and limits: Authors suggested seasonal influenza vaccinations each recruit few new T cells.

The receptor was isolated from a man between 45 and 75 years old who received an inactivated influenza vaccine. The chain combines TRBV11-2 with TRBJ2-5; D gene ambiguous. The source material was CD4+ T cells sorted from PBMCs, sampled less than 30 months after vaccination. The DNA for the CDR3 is TGTGCCAGCAGCTTAGATGTTCTGGGGACCCAGTACTTC. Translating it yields CASSLDVLGTQYF.